Following are 7 T cell receptor beta chains from one sample sequenced in a study of T cell responses to AZD1222 COVID-19 vaccine. The table came from immunoSEQ multiplex PCR; TCRdb's copy has only in-frame clones and leaves some out. The sample comprises some 130,000 clones, around 93% of which are singletons, and around 6.5% rests with the top ten. This specimen was peripheral blood, taken 28 days after the second AZD1222 dose. The source of these receptors is an adult who received the AZD1222 COVID-19 vaccine.

V is TRBV29-1 and J is TRBJ1-2, with D unresolved. Trimming left V 0 bases short and J 2 bases short, with 7 bases between. The germline CDR1 and CDR2 sequences are SQVTM and ANQGSEA. This CDR3 is 13 amino acids long. The CDR3 reads CSVEDTRNYGYTF. CDR3 in DNA: TGCAGCGTTGAAGACACACGAAACTATGGCTACACCTTC.

The V gene is TRBV7-2, the J gene TRBJ1-2; 10 nucleotides agree with TRBD1. This CDR3 is 15 amino acids long. V shed 5 bases and J 5 bases; nucleotides not matched to a gene: 8. Germline CDR1 reads SGHTA; CDR2 reads FQGNSA. CDR3 coding DNA: TGTGCCAGCAGCCTCAACCAGGACAGGGGGTATGGCTACACCTTC. Translating it yields CASSLNQDRGYGYTF.

The rearrangement links TRBV30 to TRBJ2-7; 9 bases match TRBD2. CDR1 is GTSNPN, CDR2 SVGIG, per germline (reference sequence). The V segment lost 0 bases and the J segment 3 bases; nucleotides outside the gene matches: 3. The CDR3 totals 14 residues. The CDR3 DNA follows: TGTGCCTGGAGTGTTTTAGCGGGGGACTACGAGCAGTACTTC. Translation: CAWSVLAGDYEQYF.

This chain links TRBV6-5 with TRBJ2-7, with D possibly TRBD1 on 7 matching bases. CDR1 MNHEY and CDR2 SVGAGI come from the germline V gene. V shed 5 bases and J shed 2 bases, with 16 bases lying between them. This CDR3 spans 15 amino acids. The CDR3 sequence is CASSLWRDSPYEQYF. In DNA, the CDR3 is TGTGCCAGCAGTCTATGGCGGGACAGTCCCTACGAGCAGTACTTC.

The J gene is TRBJ1-6, the V gene TRBV28; 9 bases align to TRBD1. Germline trimming cut 6 bases from V and 7 bases from J; bases unmatched to any gene: 7. This CDR3 has 15 amino acids. Looked up from germline, CDR1 is MDHEN and CDR2 is SYDVKM. The CDR3 protein is CASSEWDRENSPLHF. For the CDR3, the DNA is TGTGCCAGCAGCGAATGGGACAGGGAGAATTCACCCCTCCACTTT.

The V call is TRBV6-5, the J call TRBJ1-1; tentatively, D is TRBD1 (5 bases). Trimming took off 6 bases at V and 8 bases at J, with 10 bases between the two ends. This CDR3 has 11 amino acids. Germline V lookup: CDR1 MNHEY, CDR2 SVGAGI. CDR3 loop: CASSAGGEAFF. The CDR3, as DNA: TGTGCCAGCAGCGCCGGGGGGGAAGCTTTCTTT.

In DNA form, the CDR3 reads TGTGCCAGCAGCCCTAAGTCGGGGGAGAACACTGAAGCTTTCTTT. Translated: CASSPKSGENTEAFF. V is TRBV5-4 and J is TRBJ1-1, with D perhaps matching TRBD1 (5 bases). The CDR3 contains 15 residues. Germline CDR1 SGHNT, CDR2 YYREEE (reference sequence). Between the trimmed V and J ends, which lost 4 bases and 1 base, there was a span of 14 bases.